Listed below are T cell receptor beta chains from one sample, sequenced in a study of cytomegalovirus exposure and HLA in healthy donors. Profiled with immunoSEQ multiplex PCR; TCRdb holds only in-frame clones, not every one. The sample contains 90,000 to 120,000 clones, more than 70% of which appear only once. The material sequenced was PBMCs. These TCRs come from a man aged 25-45 years in good health and CMV-seronegative. Each CDR3 is given with its conserved first and last residue. A D gene is named only where the DNA matches it firmly. Some rows have no size entry. The others give once, few or many, or a class for an expanded clone.

D gene	clone size	V gene	J gene	CDR3 protein	CDR3 DNA
.	.	TRBV6-6	TRBJ1-4	CASSYSSRGGNEKLFF	TGTGCCAGCAGTTACTCCTCCCGGGGAGGTAATGAAAAACTGTTTTTT
TRBD1	.	TRBV7-6	TRBJ1-5	CASSLAPDREGQPQHF	TGTGCCAGCAGCTTAGCGCCGGACAGGGAAGGACAGCCCCAGCATTTT
.	.	TRBV7-2	TRBJ2-1	CASSLVAAPYNEQFF	TGTGCCAGCAGCTTAGTGGCGGCCCCTTACAATGAGCAGTTCTTC
TRBD1	.	TRBV30	TRBJ1-1	CAWIYDRGTEAFF	TGTGCCTGGATTTATGACAGGGGCACTGAAGCTTTCTTT
TRBD2	.	TRBV16	TRBJ2-7	CASSPPEGLIYEQYF	TGTGCCAGCAGCCCGCCCGAGGGACTAATCTACGAGCAGTACTTC
.	few	TRBV6-1	TRBJ1-1	CASSLLNTEAFF	TGTGCCAGCAGTCTTTTAAACACTGAAGCTTTCTTT
.	.	TRBV15	TRBJ2-1	CATSPRSLSYNEQFF	TGTGCCACCAGCCCCCGGTCCCTATCCTACAATGAGCAGTTCTTC
.	.	TRBV5-5	TRBJ1-2	CASSLQWNYGYTF	TGTGCCAGCAGCTTACAGTGGAACTATGGCTACACCTTC
.	.	TRBV7-9	TRBJ2-2	CASSLARGAYTGELFF	TGTGCCAGCAGCTTAGCCAGGGGAGCGTACACCGGGGAGCTGTTTTTT
TRBD1	.	TRBV5-8	TRBJ2-3	CASRSGQGIYTQYF	TGTGCCAGCAGATCGGGACAGGGGATCTATACGCAGTATTTT
.	.	TRBV21-1	TRBJ2-7	CASSKDPRRGQYEQYF	TGTGCCAGCAGCAAAGATCCTAGACGCGGGCAGTACGAGCAGTACTTC
TRBD1	.	TRBV2	TRBJ2-2	CASTDEGGQGNTGELFF	TGTGCCAGCACCGACGAGGGGGGACAGGGGAACACCGGGGAGCTGTTTTTT
TRBD1	.	TRBV6-4	TRBJ2-1	CASSLGQGANEQFF	TGTGCCAGCAGTCTCGGACAGGGGGCCAATGAGCAGTTCTTC
TRBD1	.	TRBV27	TRBJ2-7	CASSLLQGADEQYF	TGTGCCAGCAGTTTATTACAGGGGGCGGACGAGCAGTACTTC
.	once	TRBV7-8	TRBJ2-4	CASSLTENKNIQYF	TGTGCCAGCAGCTTAACAGAGAACAAAAACATTCAGTACTTC
TRBD2	.	TRBV4-2	TRBJ2-7	CASSPGRGGSYEQYF	TGTGCCAGCAGCCCGGGGCGGGGGGGCTCCTACGAGCAGTACTTC
TRBD1	.	TRBV7-9	TRBJ2-1	CASSPDRGDEQFF	TGTGCCAGCAGTCCGGACAGGGGCGATGAGCAGTTCTTC
TRBD2	.	TRBV18	TRBJ2-7	CASSPSSGRGYEQYF	TGTGCCAGCTCACCCTCAAGCGGGAGGGGCTACGAGCAGTACTTC
.	.	TRBV27	TRBJ2-1	CASSPLGLFSYNEQFF	TGTGCCAGCAGTCCCCTGGGACTTTTCTCCTACAATGAGCAGTTCTTC
.	.	TRBV19	TRBJ1-1	CASSLNKNTEAFF	TGTGCCAGTAGTCTCAACAAGAACACTGAAGCTTTCTTT
TRBD1	few	TRBV6-5	TRBJ2-1	CASTRSWTGQDEQFF	TGTGCCAGCACCCGCTCTTGGACAGGGCAGGATGAGCAGTTCTTC
.	.	TRBV6-1	TRBJ2-6	CASSRVGSGANVLTF	TGTGCCAGCAGTCGGGTGGGCTCTGGGGCCAACGTCCTGACTTTC
TRBD1	.	TRBV4-1	TRBJ1-1	CASSHPSRDRDTEAFF	TGCGCCAGCAGCCATCCCTCACGGGACAGGGACACTGAAGCTTTCTTT
TRBD1	.	TRBV9	TRBJ2-2	CASSVERTGGELFF	TGTGCCAGCAGCGTAGAGAGGACAGGGGGGGAGCTGTTTTTT
.	.	TRBV7-9	TRBJ2-5	CASSAGTTQETQYF	TGTGCCAGCAGCGCCGGGACAACGCAAGAGACCCAGTACTTC
.	few	TRBV5-5	TRBJ1-4	CASSPGSSTRVGELFF	TGTGCCAGCAGCCCGGGTTCAAGCACGCGTGTGGGTGAACTGTTTTTT
.	.	TRBV5-5	TRBJ1-3	CASSRTVSGNTIYF	TGTGCCAGCAGCCGGACAGTCTCTGGAAACACCATATATTTT
TRBD1	few	TRBV2	TRBJ2-7	CASFQGAYEQYF	TGTGCCAGCTTTCAGGGGGCGTACGAGCAGTACTTC
.	.	TRBV7-7	TRBJ2-5	CASSLNELETQYF	TGTGCCAGCAGCTTAAATGAGTTGGAGACCCAGTACTTC
.	.	TRBV28	TRBJ2-7	CASSPPLSQATTGEQYF	TGTGCCAGCAGTCCTCCCCTCAGTCAGGCAACGACAGGCGAGCAGTACTTC
TRBD1	.	TRBV27	TRBJ2-5	CASSPKTGVGETQYF	TGTGCCAGCAGTCCGAAAACAGGGGTTGGGGAGACCCAGTACTTC
.	.	TRBV2	TRBJ2-5	CASSKTEETQYF	TGTGCCAGCAGTAAGACAGAAGAGACCCAGTACTTC
TRBD1	.	TRBV5-1	TRBJ2-7	CASSINRGNSEQYF	TGCGCCAGCAGCATCAACAGGGGAAATAGCGAGCAGTACTTC
TRBD2	.	TRBV6-5	TRBJ2-7	CASSYSRLAGAYEQYF	TGTGCCAGCAGTTACTCGAGGCTAGCGGGAGCCTACGAGCAGTACTTC
TRBD1	.	TRBV5-1	TRBJ2-7	CASSQRGRGPGYEQYF	TGCGCCAGCAGCCAGAGGGGGCGAGGTCCCGGCTACGAGCAGTACTTC
.	.	TRBV6-5	TRBJ1-5	CASSPRQSNQPQHF	TGTGCCAGCAGTCCCAGACAGAGCAATCAGCCCCAGCATTTT
.	.	TRBV7-9	TRBJ2-7	CASSPNYEQYF	TGTGCCAGCAGCCCTAATTACGAGCAGTACTTC
TRBD2	.	TRBV28	TRBJ2-7	CASRRLADYEQYF	TGTGCCAGCAGGCGACTAGCGGATTACGAGCAGTACTTC
TRBD2	.	TRBV19	TRBJ2-1	CASSATSGNYNEQFF	TGCGCCAGTAGTGCGACTAGCGGGAACTACAATGAGCAGTTCTTC
TRBD2	.	TRBV7-2	TRBJ2-5	CASSLVPGLWETQYF	TGTGCCAGCAGCTTAGTGCCGGGACTATGGGAGACCCAGTACTTC
TRBD1	.	TRBV14	TRBJ1-1	CASSQAKLGQGVRTEAFF	TGTGCCAGCAGCCAAGCCAAGTTGGGACAGGGGGTTCGGACTGAAGCTTTCTTT
.	few	TRBV19	TRBJ1-5	CAAGGRGNQPQHF	TGTGCTGCGGGGGGGCGAGGCAATCAGCCCCAGCATTTT
.	.	TRBV5-1	TRBJ2-3	CASSLDTRPDTQYF	TGCGCCAGCAGCTTGGACACCAGGCCCGATACGCAGTATTTT
TRBD1	.	TRBV7-6	TRBJ1-1	CASSPGDSEAFF	TGTGCCAGCAGCCCGGGGGACAGCGAAGCTTTCTTT
TRBD1	few	TRBV10-3	TRBJ2-7	CAISATGTAYEQYF	TGTGCCATCAGTGCGACCGGGACAGCCTACGAGCAGTACTTC
TRBD2	.	TRBV7-3	TRBJ2-3	CASSPSGGTDTQYF	TGTGCCAGCAGCCCGAGCGGGGGTACAGATACGCAGTATTTT
TRBD1	few	TRBV25-1	TRBJ2-1	CASSPGTGQYNEQFF	TGTGCCAGCAGTCCCGGGACAGGGCAATACAATGAGCAGTTCTTC
TRBD1	.	TRBV4-1	TRBJ2-7	CASSQQGATPYEQYF	TGCGCCAGCAGTCAACAGGGGGCTACCCCCTACGAGCAGTACTTC
.	.	TRBV2	TRBJ2-7	CASKTVAGGYEQYF	TGTGCCAGCAAGACGGTAGCTGGCGGCTACGAGCAGTACTTC
TRBD2	.	TRBV28	TRBJ2-7	CASSSLTSGRSYEQYF	TGTGCCAGCAGTTCCCTGACTAGCGGGCGATCCTACGAGCAGTACTTC
.	.	TRBV2	TRBJ2-2	CASSDNYLTNTGELFF	TGTGCCAGCAGTGATAACTACCTAACGAACACCGGGGAGCTGTTTTTT